The next 11 T cell receptor beta chains were all read from a single sample in a study of control samples from healthy donors and cancer patients. The protocol was immunoSEQ multiplex PCR, while the TCRdb copy is restricted to in-frame clones and leaves out a portion. The sample has about 73,000 clones, 89% seen once; the top ten hold under 20%. Sequenced: PBMCs. These TCRs come from a man in his sixties with lung cancer.

V is TRBV6-5 and J is TRBJ1-2; maybe TRBD1 (5 bases). This CDR3 comprises 14 residues. V gave up 6 bases and J gave up 6 bases, with 17 bases separating them. CDR1 and CDR2 from the germline V gene are MNHEY and SVGAGI. The DNA for the CDR3 is TGTGCCAGCAGCGTGGTAGGGGTGATCGATGGCTACACCTTC. This codes for CASSVVGVIDGYTF.

This chain joins TRBV7-9 and TRBJ1-6; weak D call: TRBD1 (6 bases). This CDR3 contains 14 residues. Per the germline V gene, CDR1 is SEHNR and CDR2 is FQNEAQ (reference sequence). Trimming removed 5 bases from V and 6 bases from J, with 11 bases in between. The CDR3 nucleotides are TGTGCCAGCAGCCCTTCAGGGGTTAATTCACCCCTCCACTTT. This encodes CASSPSGVNSPLHF. Together with reference TRBV7-9 and TRBJ1-6, the CDR3 gives the full variable domain: DTGVSQNPRHKITKRGQNVTFRCDPISEHNRLYWYRQTLGQGPEFLTYFQNEAQLEKSRLLSDRFSAERPKGSFSTLEIQRTEQGDSAMYLCASSPSGVNSPLHFGNGTRLTVT.

This chain connects TRBV7-2 to TRBJ1-1; D not certain. Germline V gene lookup returns CDR1 SGHTA and CDR2 FQGNSA. V was trimmed by 5 bases and J by 0 bases, leaving 10 bases between them. The CDR3 totals 14 residues. In nucleotides, the CDR3 is TGTGCCAGCAGCCTGGGTCTTATGAACACTGAAGCTTTCTTT. This sequence encodes CASSLGLMNTEAFF.

A word on this clone: The sample holds other DNA sequences that translate to the same CDR3. The chain employs TRBV7-9 and TRBJ1-1, with 7 bases lining up with TRBD1. Germline CDR1 and CDR2: SEHNR and FQNEAQ (reference sequence). With V trimmed by 2 bases and J by 4 bases, 1 base remained unmatched. This CDR3 comprises 13 residues. Here the CDR3 DNA reads TGTGCCAGCAGCTTACAGGGGGGCACTGAAGCTTTCTTT. Its translation is CASSLQGGTEAFF.

This chain uses TRBV7-6 with TRBJ2-7; TRBD1 agrees at 7 bases. The V gene's germline CDR1 is SGHVS and CDR2 FNYEAQ. The CDR3 has 12 amino acids. J was trimmed by 6 bases and V by 6 bases; bases with no gene match: 5. The CDR3 here is CASRDPGGEQYF. The CDR3 nucleotides are TGTGCCAGCAGGGACCCAGGGGGCGAGCAGTACTTC.

This clone has only a few counts. This chain joins TRBV4-2 and TRBJ1-1; D is perhaps TRBD1 (6 bases). Germline loops: CDR1 LGHNA, CDR2 YNFKEQ. This CDR3 has 19 amino acids. V was cut by 5 bases and J by 6 bases, with 31 bases left in between. The CDR3 DNA reads as TGTGCCAGCAGCGGGTCTGGGATACAGGGCTCTATCCTCTTCGCTGAAGCTTTCTTT. This gives the protein CASSGSGIQGSILFAEAFF.

The chain employs TRBV30 and TRBJ1-4; D ambiguous. The CDR3 covers 15 residues. V lost 4 bases, J lost 0 bases, and 12 bases lay in between. Germline lookup yields CDR1 GTSNPN and CDR2 SVGIG (reference sequence). Here the CDR3 reads CAWKKGSTTNEKLFF. In DNA, the CDR3 is TGTGCCTGGAAAAAAGGAAGCACAACTAATGAAAAACTGTTTTTT.

This clone has just one count. J is TRBJ1-2 and V is TRBV5-4, with 10 nucleotides matching TRBD1. Per the germline V gene, CDR1 is SGHNT and CDR2 is YYREEE (reference sequence). After removal of 4 bases from V and 8 bases from J, the junction contained 8 bases not matched to a gene. CDR3 length: 14 residues. The CDR3 here is CASSRQGADVGYTF. As DNA, the CDR3 is TGTGCCAGCAGCCGACAGGGGGCTGACGTCGGCTACACCTTC.

This chain links TRBV18 with TRBJ2-1; TRBD1 matches at 7 bases. The germline V gene has CDR1 KGHSH and CDR2 LQKENI. The V gene end was trimmed by 3 bases and the J gene end by 9 bases; junction bases not matched to a gene: 2. The CDR3 is made up of 12 amino acids. The CDR3 coding sequence is TGTGCCAGCTCACCCGACAGGGTTGAGCAGTTCTTC. Amino acid sequence: CASSPDRVEQFF.

The CDR3 sequence: CASSDSLNTEAFF. The DNA for the CDR3 is TGTGCCAGTAGCGACAGCCTGAACACTGAAGCTTTCTTT. The chain uses TRBV19 and TRBJ1-1; TRBD1 might be the D (5 bases). Per the germline V gene, CDR1 is LNHDA and CDR2 is SQIVND (reference sequence). V was shortened by 6 bases and J by 0 bases, with 8 bases between the two germline ends. This CDR3 has 13 residues.

The chain employs TRBV7-2 and TRBJ1-6, with D possibly being TRBD1 (5 bases). V dropped 4 bases and J dropped 8 bases, with 12 bases sitting between them. Germline V gene lookup returns CDR1 SGHTA and CDR2 FQGNSA. This CDR3 is 14 amino acids long. CDR3 region: CASSYRDGYSPLHF. DNA for the CDR3: TGTGCCAGCAGCTACCGGGACGGTTATTCACCCCTCCACTTT.